This TCR beta chain was profiled in a study of blood T cell repertoires in COVID-19. As for the study in general: Some COVID-19 samples were acute and others convalescent; all came from the United States, Italy and Spain. In each case, the material was cDNA or gDNA derived from T cells, B-cell-depleted T cells, or PBMCs.

Original methodology: The authors estimated nucleated cell counts from reference gene primer amplification. Assay used: immunoSEQ multiplex PCR; TCRdb lists only in-frame clones, some missing. V, J and clone size reflect that table, while D and trimming were determined from the DNA. This table has 75,000 to 100,000 clones, about four fifths appearing once. Specimen: peripheral blood. The source is a man between 65 and 85 years old with acute or convalescent COVID-19.

CDR3 coding DNA: TGTGCCAGCAGTGACGAAGCGGGATCCTACAATGAGCAGTTCTTC. Encoded protein: CASSDEAGSYNEQFF. This chain links TRBV6-4 with TRBJ2-1, with 7 bases aligning to TRBD2. Germline V gives CDR1 MRHNA, CDR2 SNTAGT. The CDR3 consists of 15 residues. V shed 2 bases, J shed 1 base, and the junction held 2 bases outside the gene matches.